This record concerns one T cell receptor (beta chain) sequence. This sample is part of a study of blood T cell repertoires in COVID-19. Study-level information: Samples representing acute and convalescent COVID-19 were sourced from the United States, Italy and Spain. In each case, the material was cDNA or gDNA derived from T cells, B-cell-depleted T cells, or PBMCs.

Original methodology: Researchers report that nucleated cell counts were estimated from reference gene primer amplification. Produced via immunoSEQ multiplex PCR; TCRdb's table is partial and in-frame only. The V and J calls and clone size come from that table; D and trimming were worked out from the DNA. Altogether roughly 200,000 clones are present, 80% to 90% being singletons, with the ten largest covering around 3%. V lost 9 bases and J lost 1; bases outside the gene matches: 6. The length of the CDR3 is 14 residues. Germline CDR1 LNHDA, CDR2 SQIVND (reference sequence). The chain joins TRBV19 to TRBJ1-5; 7 nucleotides align to TRBD1. This sequence originates from a man between 60 and 75 years old with acute or convalescent COVID-19. Sequencing input: peripheral blood. The CDR3 here is CARPGQASNQPQHF. Here the CDR3 DNA reads TGTGCCAGACCCGGACAGGCGAGCAATCAGCCCCAGCATTTT.